What follows are 17 T cell receptor beta chains derived from one specimen sequenced in a study of T cell responses to AZD1222 COVID-19 vaccine (dated by TCRdb to the early 2020s). Library construction relied on the immunoSEQ multiplex PCR assay. TCRdb re-hosts the immuneACCESS table, in-frame sequences only. Its copies lack some clones; in the studies checked, an unresolved V gene accounts for under half of them, and the cause for the rest is not known. A total of about 79,000 clones appear in this sample, about 92% of them only once. Around 7.1% of the sample is taken by the ten largest. According to the study, the label for this sample's time point signals: baseline before first vaccination. Explained via the paper, the treatment or condition label denotes: meningococcal conjugate vaccine given as trial control. The sequencing used peripheral blood, collected on day 0 of MenACWY control vaccination. These receptors came from an adult in good health.

This rearrangement joins TRBV5-1 to TRBJ1-4; a possible D gene is TRBD1 (6 bases). The V end lost 0 bases, the J end lost 8 bases, and 14 bases lay between the germline ends. The CDR3 length is 15 residues. The V gene's germline CDR1 is SGHRS and CDR2 YFSETQ. The CDR3 loop reads CASSLDVGGREKLFF. The CDR3 nucleotides read TGCGCCAGCAGCTTGGATGTAGGGGGTAGAGAAAAACTGTTTTTT.

The V and J genes are TRBV11-1 and TRBJ2-2; D tentatively reads TRBD1 or TRBD2 (5 bases each). The CDR3 has 15 amino acids. V shed 5 bases and J shed 2 bases, with 12 bases lying between them. Germline CDR1 SGHAT, CDR2 FQDESV (reference sequence). The CDR3 region has the DNA TGTGCCAGCAGCCGGGACCCCGTCAACACCGGGGAGCTGTTTTTT. Translation gives CASSRDPVNTGELFF.

The chain links TRBV6-4 to TRBJ1-5, with TRBD1 matching 7 bases. Germline V CDR1 and CDR2: MRHNA, SNTAGT. The trim removed 6 bases at V and 8 bases at J, leaving 16 bases unmatched. There are 16 residues in the CDR3. This chain's CDR3 is CASRNQRDSRLKPQHF. CDR3 bases: TGTGCCAGCAGAAACCAACGGGACAGCCGCTTAAAGCCCCAGCATTTT.

This rearrangement joins TRBV7-6 to TRBJ1-3; 8 bases align to TRBD1. Germline lookup yields CDR1 SGHVS and CDR2 FNYEAQ. This CDR3 region has 14 residues. V lost 1 base to trimming and J lost 7 bases; unmatched junction nucleotides: 3. CDR3 sequence reads: CASSLGTGRNTIYF. For the CDR3, the DNA is TGTGCCAGCAGCTTAGGGACAGGGCGGAACACCATATATTTT. The full variable domain, with the rest looked up from reference TRBV7-6 and TRBJ1-3, is GAGVSQSPRYKVTKRGQDVALRCDPISGHVSLYWYRQALGQGPEFLTYFNYEAQQDKSGLPNDRFSAERPEGSISTLTIQRTEQRDSAMYRCASSLGTGRNTIYFGEGSWLTVV.

The chain employs TRBV6-5 and TRBJ2-3; 7 bases are a match to TRBD2. The V and J ends lost 6 bases and 4 bases, in that order; junction bases with no gene match: 10. Germline CDR1 and CDR2: MNHEY and SVGAGI. The CDR3 runs 15 residues. This chain's CDR3 is CASSPPGGYADTQYF. The CDR3 bases are TGTGCCAGCAGCCCCCCGGGAGGTTACGCAGATACGCAGTATTTT.

This clone was seen a handful of times. The V call is TRBV6-2 or TRBV6-3, the J call TRBJ2-3; 15 bases are shared with TRBD2. Per the germline V gene, CDR1 is MNHEY and CDR2 is SVGEGT. J lost 10 bases, V lost 5 bases, and 7 bases had no gene match. The CDR3 runs to 15 residues. CDR3 loop: CASSPGLAGGRAQYF. The DNA for the CDR3 is TGTGCCAGCAGTCCGGGACTAGCGGGAGGCCGCGCGCAGTATTTT.

The chain couples TRBV7-9 to TRBJ2-2; 10 nucleotides agree with TRBD2. This CDR3 contains 18 residues. The V segment lost 5 bases and the J segment 6 bases; nucleotides outside the gene matches: 15. Germline loops: CDR1 SEHNR, CDR2 FQNEAQ (reference sequence). The CDR3, as DNA: TGTGCCAGCAGCCCCCAGTGGACTAGCGGCCTCGGCGCCGGGGAGCTGTTTTTT. Its translation: CASSPQWTSGLGAGELFF.

The J gene is TRBJ2-5, the V gene TRBV19; the D is unclear. This CDR3 has 13 amino acids. V lost 4 bases, J lost 5 bases, and 11 bases lay in between. The V gene's germline CDR1 is LNHDA and CDR2 SQIVND (reference sequence). The CDR3 here is CASSKNLGETQYF. As DNA, the CDR3 is TGTGCCAGTAGTAAGAATCTGGGCGAGACCCAGTACTTC.

The chain joins TRBV12-5 to TRBJ2-3; 7 nucleotides line up with TRBD1. Germline lookup yields CDR1 LGHNT and CDR2 FRNRAP. The V and J ends lost 1 base and 2 bases, in that order; junction bases with no gene match: 9. The CDR3 is 17 residues long. CDR3 in DNA: TGTGCTAGTGGTTTGGCCCGGACAGGAACGCACACAGATACGCAGTATTTT. Encoded protein: CASGLARTGTHTDTQYF.

This rearrangement joins TRBV29-1 to TRBJ2-7; no firm D call. Germline V gene sequence: CDR1 SQVTM, CDR2 ANQGSEA. CDR3 length equals 15 residues. V lost 1 base, J lost 2 bases, and 15 bases lay in between. CDR3 amino acids: CSVEGWQNEAYEQYF. The DNA of the CDR3 is TGCAGCGTTGAAGGCTGGCAGAACGAAGCCTACGAGCAGTACTTC.

The chain carries TRBV27 and TRBJ1-2; D unresolved. Per germline, CDR1 MNHEY and CDR2 SMNVEV (reference sequence). The CDR3 contains 14 residues. V shed 5 bases and J shed 1 base, with 11 bases lying between them. The chain's CDR3 is CASSPPGFNYGYTF. Written as DNA, the CDR3 is TGTGCCAGCAGTCCGCCCGGGTTTAACTATGGCTACACCTTC.

The chain uses TRBV6-2 or TRBV6-3 and TRBJ2-7; D is possibly TRBD1 (6 bases). V shed 5 bases and J shed 2 bases, with 19 bases lying between them. CDR3 length: 16 residues. Germline CDR1 is MNHEY and CDR2 is SVGEGT. This chain's CDR3 is CASSRPSQGFPYEQYF. CDR3 nucleotide sequence: TGTGCCAGCAGTAGACCTTCACAGGGCTTTCCCTACGAGCAGTACTTC.

J is TRBJ1-5 and V is TRBV6-5; D gene uncertain. The germline CDR1 and CDR2 sequences are MNHEY and SVGAGI. Trimming took 5 bases from V and 1 from J, leaving 9 bases between them. This CDR3 contains 14 residues. CDR3 in amino acids: CASSPPASNQPQHF. In DNA, the CDR3 is TGTGCCAGCAGTCCCCCCGCGAGCAATCAGCCCCAGCATTTT.

The chain carries TRBV28 and TRBJ1-5, with a possible D match to TRBD1 (5 bases). Germline V gene sequence: CDR1 MDHEN, CDR2 SYDVKM. V was trimmed by 7 bases and J by 9 bases, leaving 19 bases between them. This CDR3 has 14 amino acids. The CDR3 reads CASIPGGRGRPQHF. The DNA of the CDR3 is TGTGCCAGCATTCCCGGGGGAAGAGGTCGGCCCCAGCATTTT.

This clone has only one observation. This chain uses TRBV10-3 with TRBJ1-6; unclear D gene. Deletions cut 5 bases from V and 6 bases from J, with 8 bases between. This CDR3 has 13 residues. CDR1 is ENHRY and CDR2 is SYGVKD in the germline V gene. The CDR3 bases are TGTGCCATCAGTCCCGGCGGTAATTCACCCCTCCACTTT. It is translated as CAISPGGNSPLHF.

This clone was seen once. The chain combines TRBV5-1 with TRBJ1-1; 8 positions match TRBD1. CDR1 and CDR2 (germline): SGHRS, YFSETQ. This CDR3 is 14 amino acids long. With V trimmed by 0 bases and J by 11 bases, 9 bases remained unmatched. The CDR3 DNA reads as TGCGCCAGCAGCTTGGTTGGACAGGGAGTAGGGGCTTTCTTT. This gives the protein CASSLVGQGVGAFF.

The rearrangement uses TRBV19 and TRBJ1-6; 9 bases align to TRBD1. This CDR3 has 17 amino acids. Germline CDR1 is LNHDA and CDR2 is SQIVND (reference sequence). V dropped 7 bases and J dropped 0; count of bases not matched to a gene: 7. The CDR3 DNA follows: TGTGCCAGTAAGGGACAGGGCCGGAGCTCCTATAATTCACCCCTCCACTTT. Translated, it gives CASKGQGRSSYNSPLHF. Full variable domain (remainder filled in from reference TRBV19 and TRBJ1-6): DGGITQSPKYLFRKEGQNVTLSCEQNLNHDAMYWYRQDPGQGLRLIYYSQIVNDFQKGDIAEGYSVSREKKESFPLTVTSAQKNPTAFYLCASKGQGRSSYNSPLHFGNGTRLTVT.